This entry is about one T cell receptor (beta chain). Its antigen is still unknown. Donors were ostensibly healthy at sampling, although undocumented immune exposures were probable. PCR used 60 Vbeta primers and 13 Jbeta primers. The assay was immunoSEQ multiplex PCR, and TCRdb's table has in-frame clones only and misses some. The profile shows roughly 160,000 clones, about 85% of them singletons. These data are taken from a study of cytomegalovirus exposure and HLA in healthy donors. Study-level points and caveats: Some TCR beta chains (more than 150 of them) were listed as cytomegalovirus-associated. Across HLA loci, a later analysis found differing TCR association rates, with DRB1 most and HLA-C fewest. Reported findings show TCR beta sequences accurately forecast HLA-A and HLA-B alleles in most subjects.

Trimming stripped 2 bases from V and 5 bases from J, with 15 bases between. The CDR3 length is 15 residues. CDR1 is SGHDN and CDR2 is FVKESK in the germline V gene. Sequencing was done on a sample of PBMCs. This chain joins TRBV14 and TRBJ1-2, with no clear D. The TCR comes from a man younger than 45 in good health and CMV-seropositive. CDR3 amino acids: CASSQLNELVYGYTF. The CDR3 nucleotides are TGTGCCAGCAGCCAACTCAATGAACTCGTTTATGGCTACACCTTC.